One sample yielded the 25 T cell receptor beta chains listed below, sequenced in a study of T cells in Graves' hyperthyroidism and ophthalmopathy. RNA transcripts were the template for amplifying TCR beta CDR3 regions. TCR CDR3 underwent first-round RT-PCR with the HTBI primer set. TCRdb processed the multiplex PCR reads anew with MiXCR; each CDR3 protein has one entry. The repertoire consists of approximately 620,000 distinct CDR3 sequences, with approximately 13% occurring once and the leading ten covering 5.8%. The sequenced sample consisted of blood. These receptors came from a woman in her twenties or thirties with Graves' hyperthyroidism that later progressed to Graves' ophthalmopathy.

A few counts support this clonotype. The genes are TRBV3-1 and TRBJ2-7; 12 bases are shared with TRBD2. The CDR3 sequence is 15 residues long. Germline CDR1 reads LGHDT; CDR2 reads YNNKEL (reference sequence). V lost 2 bases, J lost 9 bases, and 8 bases stayed unmatched. The CDR3 nucleotides read TGTGCCAGCAGCCAAATGTCGACTAGCGGGAGTGGGCAGTACTTC. The encoded protein is CASSQMSTSGSGQYF.

Many counts were recorded for this clonotype. This rearrangement joins TRBV20-1 to TRBJ2-1; TRBD2 agrees at 7 bases. Losses at the gene ends were 1 base for V and 4 bases for J; bases not matched to a gene: 4. Germline V gene sequence: CDR1 DFQATT, CDR2 SNEGSKA (reference sequence). This CDR3 has 14 residues. The CDR3 reads CSARGSSGYNEQFF. CDR3 coding DNA: TGCAGTGCTAGAGGGTCTAGCGGTTACAATGAGCAGTTCTTC.

The genes are TRBV27 and TRBJ2-7; 7 bases align to TRBD1. The CDR3 has 14 amino acids. With 3 bases clipped from V and 6 bases from J, the junction kept 8 bases outside the gene matches. CDR1 and CDR2 from the germline V gene are MNHEY and SMNVEV (reference sequence). The CDR3 DNA sequence: TGTGCCAGCAGTTTGTCCAGGGGGTTCTCCGAGCAGTACTTC. Amino acids: CASSLSRGFSEQYF.

In its sample, this clonotype was seen many times. The genes are TRBV18 and TRBJ2-5; TRBD2 agrees at 7 bases. The CDR3 covers 15 residues. Germline CDR1 and CDR2: KGHSH and LQKENI. The V gene end was trimmed by 3 bases and the J gene end by 5 bases; junction bases not matched to a gene: 9. In DNA, the CDR3 is TGTGCCAGCTCACCGGGACTACCCGGGAGGGAGACCCAGTACTTC. It encodes CASSPGLPGRETQYF. Full variable domain (outside the CDR3, taken from reference TRBV18 and TRBJ2-5): NAGVMQNPRHLVRRRGQEARLRCSPMKGHSHVYWYRQLPEEGLKFMVYLQKENIIDESGMPKERFSAEFPKEGPSILRIQQVVRGDSAAYFCASSPGLPGRETQYFGPGTRLLVL.

This clonotype was observed at least ten times. V usage is TRBV3-1 and J usage is TRBJ1-6; D might be TRBD1 (5 bases). This CDR3 contains 14 residues. Trimming removed 2 bases at V and 7 bases at J, with 9 bases between. Germline CDR1 reads LGHDT; CDR2 reads YNNKEL (reference sequence). The CDR3 loop is CASSQRGSNSPLHF. DNA for the CDR3: TGTGCCAGCAGCCAAAGGGGAAGCAATTCACCCCTCCACTTT.

The chain uses TRBV7-9 and TRBJ2-7, with 9 bases identical to TRBD1. V dropped 2 bases and J dropped 1; count of bases not matched to a gene: 3. CDR1 SEHNR and CDR2 FQNEAQ come from the germline V gene (reference sequence). The CDR3 extends over 15 amino acids. CDR3 nucleotides: TGTGCCAGCAGCTTACCACAGGGGGCATCCTACGAGCAGTACTTC. This codes for CASSLPQGASYEQYF.

The chain is built from TRBV6-5 and TRBJ2-2; 7 bases match TRBD2. Germline CDR1 and CDR2: MNHEY and SVGAGI. J was trimmed by 3 bases and V by 1 base; bases with no gene match: 2. The CDR3 length is 15 residues. Here the CDR3 reads CASSYFGGDTGELFF. CDR3 in DNA: TGTGCCAGCAGTTACTTTGGGGGGGACACCGGGGAGCTGTTTTTT.

This clonotype was detected only a few times. The chain couples TRBV3-1 to TRBJ2-5; D gene unclear. V was trimmed by 3 bases and J by 5 bases, leaving 7 bases between them. The CDR3 is 12 amino acids. CDR1 is LGHDT and CDR2 is YNNKEL in the germline V gene (reference sequence). The CDR3 here is CASSQIMETQYF. CDR3 DNA sequence: TGTGCCAGCAGCCAGATAATGGAGACCCAGTACTTC.

The V and J genes are TRBV18 and TRBJ1-3, with 8 bases lining up with TRBD1. Germline CDR1 is KGHSH and CDR2 is LQKENI. Trimming at V came to 3 bases and at J to 0 bases, leaving 7 bases not matched to a gene. The CDR3 totals 17 residues. The CDR3 loop is CASSPAQGEISGNTIYF. For the CDR3, the DNA is TGTGCCAGCTCACCGGCACAGGGGGAGATCTCTGGAAACACCATATATTTT.

The J gene is TRBJ2-1, the V gene TRBV19, with D perhaps matching TRBD1 (5 bases). CDR3 length: 15 residues. Germline CDR1 reads LNHDA; CDR2 reads SQIVND (reference sequence). The V end lost 2 bases, the J end lost 3 bases, and 11 bases lay between the germline ends. The CDR3 DNA is TGTGCCAGTAGTATATCCCAGGGTAGCTACAATGAGCAGTTCTTC. It translates to CASSISQGSYNEQFF.

V usage is TRBV11-2 and J usage is TRBJ2-5, with a tentative D call TRBD1 (7 bases). Germline assignment: CDR1 SGHAT and CDR2 FQNNGV. With 2 bases removed from V and 3 bases from J, the gap between germline ends came to 19 bases. The CDR3 is 17 residues long. The DNA of the CDR3 is TGTGCCAGCAGCTTATCCCCTCCGGGCGGGACAGAAGAGACCCAGTACTTC. Its protein product is CASSLSPPGGTEETQYF.

This clonotype has just a few counts. V gene TRBV19 combines with J gene TRBJ2-5; 11 bases line up with TRBD1. J was trimmed by 7 bases and V by 6 bases; bases with no gene match: 10. In germline, CDR1 is LNHDA, CDR2 SQIVND (reference sequence). CDR3 length: 15 residues. The DNA for the CDR3 is TGTGCCAGTAGCGGGACAGGGGGTAATGGGGTGACCCAGTACTTC. Translated, it gives CASSGTGGNGVTQYF.

In this sample, this clonotype turned up many times. This chain joins TRBV10-3 and TRBJ2-3, with 11 bases aligning to TRBD2. Germline V gives CDR1 ENHRY, CDR2 SYGVKD. The ends lost 3 bases at V and 0 bases at J; junction bases unmatched: 2. The CDR3 spans 16 residues. The CDR3 region is CAISDVAGGSTDTQYF. Written as DNA, the CDR3 is TGTGCCATCAGTGACGTAGCGGGAGGGAGCACAGATACGCAGTATTTT.

Comments on this clonotype: The junction shows a germline mismatch at one end, possibly a read error. This chain connects TRBV7-6 to TRBJ2-1; D gene ambiguous. Germline V gives CDR1 SGHVS, CDR2 FNYEAQ. The CDR3 extends over 15 amino acids. The CDR3 protein is CASSLGFPQANEQSF. The CDR3 DNA sequence: TGTGCCAGCAGCTTAGGGTTCCCGCAGGCAAATGAGCAGTCCTTC. Looking up the rest from reference TRBV7-6 and TRBJ2-1 gives the full variable domain: GAGVSQSPRYKVTKRGQDVALRCDPISGHVSLYWYRQALGQGPEFLTYFNYEAQQDKSGLPNDRFSAERPEGSISTLTIQRTEQRDSAMYRCASSLGFPQANEQSFGPGTRLTVL.

The DNA of the CDR3 is TGTGCCAGTAGAGACCAGGGGAATGAAAAACTGTTTTTT. Translated, it gives CASRDQGNEKLFF. The chain has TRBV19 and TRBJ1-4; the D gene is possibly TRBD1 (6 bases). CDR3 length: 13 residues. Germline lookup yields CDR1 LNHDA and CDR2 SQIVND (reference sequence). V was shortened by 6 bases and J by 5 bases, with 10 bases between the two germline ends. Full variable domain (missing parts from reference TRBV19 and TRBJ1-4): DGGITQSPKYLFRKEGQNVTLSCEQNLNHDAMYWYRQDPGQGLRLIYYSQIVNDFQKGDIAEGYSVSREKKESFPLTVTSAQKNPTAFYLCASRDQGNEKLFFGSGTQLSVL.

This clonotype was seen repeatedly, ten times or more. The chain has TRBV10-3 and TRBJ1-2; D is unclear. From germline, CDR1 is ENHRY and CDR2 SYGVKD. CDR3 length: 14 residues. Trimming pared 6 bases from V and 5 bases from J, leaving 16 bases between. DNA for the CDR3: TGTGCCATCAGCGACACGGGTGCCGAATATGGCTACACCTTC. Its protein product is CAISDTGAEYGYTF.

This clonotype was found a few times. V and J are TRBV28 and TRBJ2-1, with D perhaps matching TRBD2 (5 bases). CDR1 and CDR2 (germline): MDHEN, SYDVKM. The CDR3 is 13 amino acids. The V end lost 3 bases, the J end lost 6 bases, and 9 bases lay between the germline ends. CDR3 residues: CASSLVAPNEQFF. In nucleotides, the CDR3 is TGTGCCAGCAGTTTGGTAGCGCCCAATGAGCAGTTCTTC.

This chain connects TRBV19 to TRBJ2-4, with a tentative D call TRBD2 (6 bases). The germline CDR1 and CDR2 sequences are LNHDA and SQIVND (reference sequence). Trimming cost V 3 bases and J 5 bases, with 14 bases left between them. The CDR3 is made up of 15 amino acids. CDR3 loop: CASSMRVEGENIQYF. In nucleotides, the CDR3 is TGTGCCAGTAGTATGAGGGTGGAGGGCGAAAACATTCAGTACTTC.

The rearrangement links TRBV18 to TRBJ1-2, with 7 positions matching TRBD1. The CDR3 covers 15 residues. V trimming: 2 bases; J trimming: 5 bases; junction bases outside the gene matches: 8. Germline-derived CDR1 and CDR2 are KGHSH and LQKENI. The CDR3 protein is CASSPSRGVRYGYTF. The CDR3 region has the DNA TGTGCCAGCTCACCATCCAGGGGGGTGAGGTATGGCTACACCTTC.

This clonotype was observed many times. This chain links TRBV20-1 with TRBJ2-1, with no clear D. Germline loops: CDR1 DFQATT, CDR2 SNEGSKA (reference sequence). The CDR3 totals 15 residues. V was trimmed by 3 bases and J by 5 bases, leaving 17 bases between them. The CDR3: CSARGLTELDNEQFF. CDR3 bases: TGCAGTGCTAGGGGTTTAACGGAGCTGGACAATGAGCAGTTCTTC.

This clonotype has a count of ten or more. The rearrangement uses TRBV28 and TRBJ2-1; D call uncertain. Germline CDR1 and CDR2: MDHEN and SYDVKM. The CDR3 is 14 amino acids. Trimming cost V 6 bases and J 2 bases, with 11 bases left between them. For the CDR3, the DNA is TGTGCCAGCAGCCGAATTGATACCTACAATGAGCAGTTCTTC. It yields the protein CASSRIDTYNEQFF. The entire variable domain, with the rest obtained from reference TRBV28 and TRBJ2-1, is as follows: DVKVTQSSRYLVKRTGEKVFLECVQDMDHENMFWYRQDPGLGLRLIYFSYDVKMKEKGDIPEGYSVSREKKERFSLILESASTNQTSMYLCASSRIDTYNEQFFGPGTRLTVL.

At least ten counts were recorded for this clonotype. The rearrangement links TRBV15 to TRBJ2-3; D is unresolved. Germline V lookup: CDR1 LNHNV, CDR2 YYDKDF (reference sequence). V lost 0 bases and J lost 3, with 13 bases in between. This CDR3 spans 16 amino acids. CDR3 nucleotides: TGTGCCACCAGCAGAGATTACGGTTCTGGTACAGATACGCAGTATTTT. Translation: CATSRDYGSGTDTQYF.

This clonotype was detected ten times or more. V is TRBV6-1 and J is TRBJ1-3; D is undetermined. Germline assignment: CDR1 MNHNS and CDR2 SASEGT. The CDR3 extends over 16 amino acids. Deletions cut 5 bases from V and 2 bases from J, with 16 bases between. The CDR3 is CASSYTEKVTGNTIYF. In nucleotides, the CDR3 is TGTGCCAGCAGTTACACCGAAAAGGTCACTGGAAACACCATATATTTT.

This clonotype was recorded many times. The chain links TRBV7-9 to TRBJ1-1; D unresolved. Per germline, CDR1 SEHNR and CDR2 FQNEAQ (reference sequence). Deletions cut 4 bases from V and 11 bases from J, with 14 bases between. The CDR3 runs to 12 residues. The CDR3: CASSSGVESAFF. The DNA for the CDR3 is TGTGCCAGCAGCTCCGGGGTGGAGAGTGCTTTCTTT. Full variable domain (missing parts from reference TRBV7-9 and TRBJ1-1): DTGVSQNPRHKITKRGQNVTFRCDPISEHNRLYWYRQTLGQGPEFLTYFQNEAQLEKSRLLSDRFSAERPKGSFSTLEIQRTEQGDSAMYLCASSSGVESAFFGQGTRLTVV.

Comments on this clonotype: Its ends do not fully match the called genes, so a read error is possible. This chain uses TRBV20-1 with TRBJ2-4, with a tentative D call TRBD1 (6 bases). Germline CDR1 DFQATT, CDR2 SNEGSKA (reference sequence). CDR3 size: 17 residues. The CDR3 spells CSVRDSRGLLAKNIQYF. CDR3 coding DNA: TGCAGTGTTAGAGATTCAAGGGGGTTACTAGCCAAAAACATTCAGTACTTC.